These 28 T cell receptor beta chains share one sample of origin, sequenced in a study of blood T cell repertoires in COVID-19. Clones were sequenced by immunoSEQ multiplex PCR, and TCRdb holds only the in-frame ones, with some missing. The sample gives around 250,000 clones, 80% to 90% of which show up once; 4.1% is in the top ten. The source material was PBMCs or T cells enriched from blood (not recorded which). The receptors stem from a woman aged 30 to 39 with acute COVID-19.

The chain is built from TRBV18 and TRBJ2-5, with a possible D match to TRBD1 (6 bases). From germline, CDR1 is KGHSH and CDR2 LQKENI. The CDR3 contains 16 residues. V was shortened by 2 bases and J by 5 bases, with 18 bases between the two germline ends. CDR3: CASSPVDSGVGETQYF. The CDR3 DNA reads TGTGCCAGCTCACCAGTCGATTCAGGGGTAGGGGAGACCCAGTACTTC. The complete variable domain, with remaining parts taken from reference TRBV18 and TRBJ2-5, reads NAGVMQNPRHLVRRRGQEARLRCSPMKGHSHVYWYRQLPEEGLKFMVYLQKENIIDESGMPKERFSAEFPKEGPSILRIQQVVRGDSAAYFCASSPVDSGVGETQYFGPGTRLLVL.

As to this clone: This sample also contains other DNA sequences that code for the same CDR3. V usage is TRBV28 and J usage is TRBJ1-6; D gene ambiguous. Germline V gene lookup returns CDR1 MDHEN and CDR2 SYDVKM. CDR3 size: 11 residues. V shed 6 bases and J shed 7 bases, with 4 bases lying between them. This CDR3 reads CASSSNSPLHF. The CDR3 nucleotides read TGTGCCAGCAGCTCCAATTCACCCCTCCACTTT.

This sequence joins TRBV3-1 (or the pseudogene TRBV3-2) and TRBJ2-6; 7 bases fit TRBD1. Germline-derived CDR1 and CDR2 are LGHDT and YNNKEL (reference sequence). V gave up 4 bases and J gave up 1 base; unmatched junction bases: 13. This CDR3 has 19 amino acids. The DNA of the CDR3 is TGTGCCAGCAGCCTATTCGACAGGGTGCCCTATTCTGGGGCCAACGTCCTGACTTTC. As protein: CASSLFDRVPYSGANVLTF.

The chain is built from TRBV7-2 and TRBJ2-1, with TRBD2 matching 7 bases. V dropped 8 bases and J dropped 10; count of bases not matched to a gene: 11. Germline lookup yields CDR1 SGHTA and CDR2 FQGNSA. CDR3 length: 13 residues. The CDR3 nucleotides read TGTGCCAGCCACACCCTAGCGGAAACCGAGCAGTTCTTC. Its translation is CASHTLAETEQFF. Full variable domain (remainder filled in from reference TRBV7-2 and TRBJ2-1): GAGVSQSPSNKVTEKGKDVELRCDPISGHTALYWYRQSLGQGLEFLIYFQGNSAPDKSGLPSDRFSAERTGGSVSTLTIQRTQQEDSAVYLCASHTLAETEQFFGPGTRLTVL.

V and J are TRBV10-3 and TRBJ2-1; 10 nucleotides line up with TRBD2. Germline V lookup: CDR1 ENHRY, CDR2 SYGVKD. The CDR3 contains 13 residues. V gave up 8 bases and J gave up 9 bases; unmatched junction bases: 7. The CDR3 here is CAIGLAGDTEQFF. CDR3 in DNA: TGTGCCATCGGTCTAGCGGGAGATACTGAGCAGTTCTTC.

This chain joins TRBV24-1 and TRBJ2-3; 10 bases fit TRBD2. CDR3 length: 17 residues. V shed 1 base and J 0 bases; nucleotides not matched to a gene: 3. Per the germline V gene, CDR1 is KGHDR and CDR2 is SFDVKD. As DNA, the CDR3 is TGTGCCACCAGTGATTTCTCTAGCGGGAGTAGCACAGATACGCAGTATTTT. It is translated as CATSDFSSGSSTDTQYF.

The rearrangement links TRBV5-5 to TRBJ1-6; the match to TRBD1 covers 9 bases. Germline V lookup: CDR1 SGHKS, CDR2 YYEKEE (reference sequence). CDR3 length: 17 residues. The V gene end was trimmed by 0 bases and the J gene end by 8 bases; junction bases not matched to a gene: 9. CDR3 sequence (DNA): TGTGCCAGCAGCTTGGGACAGGGGGTTGGATTTGATTCACCCCTCCACTTT. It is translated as CASSLGQGVGFDSPLHF.

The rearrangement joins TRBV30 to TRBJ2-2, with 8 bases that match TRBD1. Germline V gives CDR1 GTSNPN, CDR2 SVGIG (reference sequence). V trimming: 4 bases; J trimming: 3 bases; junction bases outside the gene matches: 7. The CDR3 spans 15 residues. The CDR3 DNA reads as TGTGCCTGGAATACACAGGGGGTGGACACCGGGGAGCTGTTTTTT. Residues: CAWNTQGVDTGELFF. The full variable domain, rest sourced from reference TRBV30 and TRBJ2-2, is SQTIHQWPATLVQPVGSPLSLECTVEGTSNPNLYWYRQAAGRGLQLLFYSVGIGQISSEVPQNLSASRPQDRQFILSSKKLLLSDSGFYLCAWNTQGVDTGELFFGEGSRLTVL.

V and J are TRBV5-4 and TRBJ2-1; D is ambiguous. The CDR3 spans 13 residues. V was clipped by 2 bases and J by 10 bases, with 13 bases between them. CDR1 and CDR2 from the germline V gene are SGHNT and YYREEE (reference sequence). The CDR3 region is CASSFDSEREQFF. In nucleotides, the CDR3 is TGTGCCAGCAGCTTCGACTCCGAGCGCGAGCAGTTCTTC.

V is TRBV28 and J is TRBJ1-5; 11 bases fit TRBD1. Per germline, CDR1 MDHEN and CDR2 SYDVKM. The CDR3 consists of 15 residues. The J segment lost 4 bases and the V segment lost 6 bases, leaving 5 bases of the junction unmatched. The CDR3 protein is CASSPGQGANQPQHF. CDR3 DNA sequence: TGTGCCAGCAGCCCCGGACAGGGGGCGAATCAGCCCCAGCATTTT.

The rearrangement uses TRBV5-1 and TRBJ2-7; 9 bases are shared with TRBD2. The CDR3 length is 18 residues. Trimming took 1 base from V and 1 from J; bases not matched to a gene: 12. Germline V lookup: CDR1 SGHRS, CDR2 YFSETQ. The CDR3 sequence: CASSLIWPSGTGSYEQYF. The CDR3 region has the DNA TGCGCCAGCAGCTTGATCTGGCCTAGCGGGACGGGGTCCTACGAGCAGTACTTC. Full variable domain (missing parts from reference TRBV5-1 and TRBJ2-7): KAGVTQTPRYLIKTRGQQVTLSCSPISGHRSVSWYQQTPGQGLQFLFEYFSETQRNKGNFPGRFSGRQFSNSRSEMNVSTLELGDSALYLCASSLIWPSGTGSYEQYFGPGTRLTVT.

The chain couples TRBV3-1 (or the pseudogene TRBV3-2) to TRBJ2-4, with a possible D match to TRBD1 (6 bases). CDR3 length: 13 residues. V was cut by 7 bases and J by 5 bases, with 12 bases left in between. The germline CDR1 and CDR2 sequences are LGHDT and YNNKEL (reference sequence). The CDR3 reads CASTLRGENIQYF. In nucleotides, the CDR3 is TGTGCCAGCACCCTCAGGGGAGAAAACATTCAGTACTTC.

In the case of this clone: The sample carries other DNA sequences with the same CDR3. As DNA, the CDR3 is TGTGCCACCAGTGATCCCGGACAGGGAGGCACCGGGGAGCTGTTTTTT. This codes for CATSDPGQGGTGELFF. This chain uses TRBV24-1 with TRBJ2-2; TRBD1 matches at 8 bases. Looked up from germline, CDR1 is KGHDR and CDR2 is SFDVKD. The J segment lost 4 bases and the V segment lost 3 bases, leaving 6 bases of the junction unmatched. The CDR3 runs to 16 residues.

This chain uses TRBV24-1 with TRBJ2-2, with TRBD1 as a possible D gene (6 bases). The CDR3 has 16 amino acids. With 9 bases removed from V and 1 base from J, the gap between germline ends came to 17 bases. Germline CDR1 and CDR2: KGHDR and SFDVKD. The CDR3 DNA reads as TGTGCCACCGTAACAGTGGGGGCGGGGAACACCGGGGAGCTGTTTTTT. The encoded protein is CATVTVGAGNTGELFF.

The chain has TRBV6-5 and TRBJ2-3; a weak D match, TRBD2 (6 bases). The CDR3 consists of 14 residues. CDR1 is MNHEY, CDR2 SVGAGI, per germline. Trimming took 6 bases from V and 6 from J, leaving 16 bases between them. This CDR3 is CASRSRSSGDTQYF. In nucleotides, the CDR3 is TGTGCCAGCAGGTCCCGGAGTAGCGGCGATACGCAGTATTTT.

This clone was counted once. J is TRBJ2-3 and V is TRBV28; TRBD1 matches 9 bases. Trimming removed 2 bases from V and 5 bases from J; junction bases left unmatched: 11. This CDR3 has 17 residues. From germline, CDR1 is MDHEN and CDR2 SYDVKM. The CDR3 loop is CASSLSPGQGNVDTQYF. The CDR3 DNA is TGTGCCAGCAGTTTAAGCCCGGGACAGGGTAATGTAGATACGCAGTATTTT.

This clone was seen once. The chain's CDR3 is CATSDPTENNEKLFF. The CDR3 DNA sequence: TGTGCCACCAGTGATCCGACAGAGAATAATGAAAAACTGTTTTTT. The rearrangement links TRBV24-1 to TRBJ1-4; the D gene is possibly TRBD1 (5 bases). Deletions cut 3 bases from V and 4 bases from J, with 11 bases between. The germline V gene encodes CDR1 KGHDR and CDR2 SFDVKD. The CDR3 consists of 15 residues.

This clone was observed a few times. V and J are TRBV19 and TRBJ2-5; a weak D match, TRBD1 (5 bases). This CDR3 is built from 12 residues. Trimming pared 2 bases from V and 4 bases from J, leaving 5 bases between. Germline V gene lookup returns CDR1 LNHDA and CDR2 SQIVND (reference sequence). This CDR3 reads CASSIQGETQYF. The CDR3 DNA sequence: TGTGCCAGTAGTATACAGGGAGAGACCCAGTACTTC.

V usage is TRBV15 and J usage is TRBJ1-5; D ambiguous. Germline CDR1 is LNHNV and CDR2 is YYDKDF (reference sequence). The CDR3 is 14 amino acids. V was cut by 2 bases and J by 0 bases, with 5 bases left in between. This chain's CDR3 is CATSRSGSNQPQHF. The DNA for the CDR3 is TGTGCCACCAGCAGATCCGGTAGCAATCAGCCCCAGCATTTT.

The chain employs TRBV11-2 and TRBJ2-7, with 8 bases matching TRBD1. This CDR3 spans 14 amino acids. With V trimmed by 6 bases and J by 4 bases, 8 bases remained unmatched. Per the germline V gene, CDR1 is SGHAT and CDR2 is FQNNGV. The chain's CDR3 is CASRFAGGNYEQYF. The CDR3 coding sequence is TGTGCCAGCAGGTTCGCAGGGGGCAATTACGAGCAGTACTTC. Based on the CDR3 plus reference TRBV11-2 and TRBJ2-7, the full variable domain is EAGVAQSPRYKIIEKRQSVAFWCNPISGHATLYWYQQILGQGPKLLIQFQNNGVVDDSQLPKDRFSAERLKGVDSTLKIQPAKLEDSAVYLCASRFAGGNYEQYFGPGTRLTVT.

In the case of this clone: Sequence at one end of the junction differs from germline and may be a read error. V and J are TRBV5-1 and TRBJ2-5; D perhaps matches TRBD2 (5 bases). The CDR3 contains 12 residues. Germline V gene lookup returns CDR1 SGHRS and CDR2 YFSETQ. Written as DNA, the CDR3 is TGCGCCAGCGGCTTCGGGGAGGAGACCCAGTACTTC. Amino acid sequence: CASGFGEETQYF.

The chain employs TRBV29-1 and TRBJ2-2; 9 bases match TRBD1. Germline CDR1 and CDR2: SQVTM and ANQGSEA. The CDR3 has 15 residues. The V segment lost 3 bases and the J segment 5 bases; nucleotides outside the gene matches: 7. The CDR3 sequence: CSVDTGQGGTGELFF. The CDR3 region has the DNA TGCAGCGTTGATACGGGACAGGGCGGAACCGGGGAGCTGTTTTTT.

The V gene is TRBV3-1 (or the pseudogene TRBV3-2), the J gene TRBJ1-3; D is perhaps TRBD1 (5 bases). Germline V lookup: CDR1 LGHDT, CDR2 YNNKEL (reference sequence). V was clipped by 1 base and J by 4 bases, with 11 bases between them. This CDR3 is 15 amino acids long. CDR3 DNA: TGTGCCAGCAGCCAAGCGGGGGGAAGGGGAAACACCATATATTTT. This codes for CASSQAGGRGNTIYF.

CDR3 nucleotides: TGTGCCAGCAGCCAAGCAGGGACAGGGGGAACGGGGTTCACAGATACGCAGTATTTT. Its translation is CASSQAGTGGTGFTDTQYF. The V gene is TRBV3-1 (or the pseudogene TRBV3-2), the J gene TRBJ2-3, with TRBD1 matching 11 bases. V shed 1 base and J 2 bases; nucleotides not matched to a gene: 11. Germline V CDR1 and CDR2: LGHDT, YNNKEL (reference sequence). This CDR3 contains 19 residues.

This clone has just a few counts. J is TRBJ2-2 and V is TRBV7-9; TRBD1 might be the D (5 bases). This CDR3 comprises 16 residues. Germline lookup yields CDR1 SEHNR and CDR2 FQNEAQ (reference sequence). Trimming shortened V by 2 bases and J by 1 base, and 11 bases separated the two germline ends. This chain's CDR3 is CASSLLGRENTGELFF. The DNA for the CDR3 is TGTGCCAGCAGCTTACTGGGCAGGGAGAACACCGGGGAGCTGTTTTTT.

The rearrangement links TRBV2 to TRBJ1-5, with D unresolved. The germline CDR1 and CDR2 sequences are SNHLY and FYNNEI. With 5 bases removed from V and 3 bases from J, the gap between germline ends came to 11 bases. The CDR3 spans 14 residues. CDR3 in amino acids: CASSSVYDNQPQHF. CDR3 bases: TGTGCCAGCAGTTCCGTCTACGACAATCAGCCCCAGCATTTT.

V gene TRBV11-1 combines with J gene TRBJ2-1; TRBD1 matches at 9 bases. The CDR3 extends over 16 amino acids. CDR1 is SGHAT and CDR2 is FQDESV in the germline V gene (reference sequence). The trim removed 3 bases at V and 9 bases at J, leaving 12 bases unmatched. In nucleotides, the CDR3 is TGTGCCAGCAGCTTGACAGGGGGATCCCTGGGGGGTGAGCAGTTCTTC. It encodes CASSLTGGSLGGEQFF. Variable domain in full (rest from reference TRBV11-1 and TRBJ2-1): EAEVAQSPRYKITEKSQAVAFWCDPISGHATLYWYRQILGQGPELLVQFQDESVVDDSQLPKDRFSAERLKGVDSTLKIQPAELGDSAMYLCASSLTGGSLGGEQFFGPGTRLTVL.

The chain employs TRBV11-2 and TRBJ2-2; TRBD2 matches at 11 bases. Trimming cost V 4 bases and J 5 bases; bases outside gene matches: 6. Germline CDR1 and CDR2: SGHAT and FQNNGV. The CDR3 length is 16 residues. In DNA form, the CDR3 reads TGTGCCAGCAGCTCCATAGCGGGAGGGGGTACCGGGGAGCTGTTTTTT. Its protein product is CASSSIAGGGTGELFF.